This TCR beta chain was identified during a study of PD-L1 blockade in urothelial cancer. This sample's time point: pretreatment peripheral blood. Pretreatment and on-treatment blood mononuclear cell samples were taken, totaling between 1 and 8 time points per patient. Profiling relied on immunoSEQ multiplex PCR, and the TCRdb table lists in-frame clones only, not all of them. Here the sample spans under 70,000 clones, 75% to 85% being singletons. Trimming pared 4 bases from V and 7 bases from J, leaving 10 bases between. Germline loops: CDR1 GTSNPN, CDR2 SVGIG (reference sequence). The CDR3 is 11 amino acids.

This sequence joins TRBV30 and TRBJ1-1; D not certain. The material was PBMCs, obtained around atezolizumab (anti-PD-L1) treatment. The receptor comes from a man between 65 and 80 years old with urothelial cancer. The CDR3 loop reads CAWKGGFEAFF. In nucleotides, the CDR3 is TGTGCCTGGAAAGGAGGATTTGAAGCTTTCTTT. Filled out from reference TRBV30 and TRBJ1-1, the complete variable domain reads SQTIHQWPATLVQPVGSPLSLECTVEGTSNPNLYWYRQAAGRGLQLLFYSVGIGQISSEVPQNLSASRPQDRQFILSSKKLLLSDSGFYLCAWKGGFEAFFGQGTRLTVV.